What follows is one T cell receptor (beta chain) and its context. Study processing details: Estimated nucleated cell counts came from reference gene primer amplification. The method was immunoSEQ multiplex PCR; TCRdb's version includes in-frame clones alone and lacks a portion of them. V, J and clone size derive from that table, while D and trimming were established from the DNA sequence. Found here are approximately 120,000 clones, 81% of them singletons; the top ten hold roughly a sixth. Seattle patients were enrolled during active infection and followed longitudinally. These data are taken from a study of blood T cell repertoires in COVID-19. Study summary: Some COVID-19 samples were acute and others convalescent; all came from the United States, Italy and Spain. PBMCs, B-cell-depleted T cells, or T cells were the source of the cDNA or gDNA that made up the material.

The CDR3 is 13 residues long. V lost 5 bases to trimming and J lost 8 bases, with 16 bases between them. Germline V gives CDR1 SGHNT, CDR2 YYREEE (reference sequence). The J gene is TRBJ1-2, the V gene TRBV5-4; tentative D call: TRBD1 (6 bases). The sequenced sample was peripheral blood. This TCR came from a man younger than 40 with COVID-19, enrolled during active disease. DNA for the CDR3: TGTGCCAGCAGTGTAGGGGGGGACGTCGGCTACACCTTC. Protein sequence: CASSVGGDVGYTF.